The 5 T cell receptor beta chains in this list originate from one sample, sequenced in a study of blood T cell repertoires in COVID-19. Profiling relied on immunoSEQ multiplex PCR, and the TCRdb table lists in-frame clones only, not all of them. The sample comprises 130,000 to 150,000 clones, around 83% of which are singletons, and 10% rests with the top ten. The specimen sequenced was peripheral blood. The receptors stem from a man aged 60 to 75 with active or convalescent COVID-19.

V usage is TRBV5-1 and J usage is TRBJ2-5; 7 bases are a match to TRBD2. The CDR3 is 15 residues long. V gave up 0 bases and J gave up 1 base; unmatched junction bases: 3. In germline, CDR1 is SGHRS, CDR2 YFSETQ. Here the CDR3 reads CASSLGGEGQETQYF. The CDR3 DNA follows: TGCGCCAGCAGCTTGGGCGGGGAGGGCCAAGAGACCCAGTACTTC.

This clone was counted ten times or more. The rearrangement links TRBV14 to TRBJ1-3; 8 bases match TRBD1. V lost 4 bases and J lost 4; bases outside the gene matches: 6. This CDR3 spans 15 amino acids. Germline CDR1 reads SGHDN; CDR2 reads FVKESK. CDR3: CASSLRQGLGNTIYF. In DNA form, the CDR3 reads TGTGCCAGCAGCCTGAGACAGGGGCTGGGAAACACCATATATTTT.

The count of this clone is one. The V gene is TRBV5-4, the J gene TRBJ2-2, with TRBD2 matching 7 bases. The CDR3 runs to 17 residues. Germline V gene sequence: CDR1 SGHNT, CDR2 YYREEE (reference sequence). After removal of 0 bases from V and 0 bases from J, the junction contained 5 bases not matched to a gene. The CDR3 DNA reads TGTGCCAGCAGCTTGGGCGGGAGCCGCCCGAACACCGGGGAGCTGTTTTTT. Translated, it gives CASSLGGSRPNTGELFF.

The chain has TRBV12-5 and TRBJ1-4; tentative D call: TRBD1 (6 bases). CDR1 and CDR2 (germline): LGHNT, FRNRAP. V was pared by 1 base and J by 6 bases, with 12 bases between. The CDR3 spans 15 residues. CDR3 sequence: CASGLAGAGDEKLFF. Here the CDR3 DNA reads TGTGCTAGTGGTTTGGCAGGGGCTGGGGATGAAAAACTGTTTTTT. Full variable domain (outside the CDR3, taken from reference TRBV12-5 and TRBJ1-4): DARVTQTPRHKVTEMGQEVTMRCQPILGHNTVFWYRQTMMQGLELLAYFRNRAPLDDSGMPKDRFSAEMPDATLATLKIQPSEPRDSAVYFCASGLAGAGDEKLFFGSGTQLSVL.

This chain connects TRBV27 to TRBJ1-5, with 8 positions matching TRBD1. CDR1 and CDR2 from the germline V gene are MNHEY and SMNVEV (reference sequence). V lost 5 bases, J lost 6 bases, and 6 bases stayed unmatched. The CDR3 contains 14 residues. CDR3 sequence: CASSTQGVTQPQHF. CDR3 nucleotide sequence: TGTGCCAGCAGTACACAGGGGGTAACTCAGCCCCAGCATTTT.